This record looks at one T cell receptor (beta chain) sequence and its context. This clone was seen repeatedly, ten times or more. Its antigen is not yet known. No much larger clone is present one base from it, and per-base qualities are unavailable. The cohort comprised 550 to 700 healthy bone marrow donors. Cohort members were all nominally healthy when sampled, although unrecorded immune exposures were likely present. The donor was CMV seronegative and was included in the group of a few hundred seronegative cohort members. A peripheral blood sample was provided by each donor, and peripheral blood mononuclear cells were used for TCR beta sequencing. Genomic DNA extraction from the blood cell samples was performed with the Qiagen DNeasy Blood Extraction Kit. Per the germline V gene (reference sequence), SEHNR is the CDR1 and FQNEAQ is the CDR2. V drops 0 bases and J drops 7 bases, leaving 10 bases in between. From the cysteine through the phenylalanine, the CDR3 covers 14 amino acids. Only the CDR3 DNA is retained, 42 bases long and in frame from the first base.

These data belong to a study of cytomegalovirus exposure and HLA in healthy donors (dated 2017 in TCRdb). For context, the study as a whole: In an earlier analysis of several hundred of the donors, 250 to 350 Gb of sequence data and just under 120 million unique TCR beta sequences from about 179 million T cells were reported. An early release covering about 600 HLA-typed donors comprised about 300 gigabases of sequencing data and roughly 86 million unique TCR sequences. Of the roughly 420 genotyped donors, less than 90% were placed in the genetic ancestry cluster associated with self-reported Caucasian donors. The study was designed to test whether signatures of past pathogen exposure could be identified by cataloging public T cell receptors. The study profiled the T cell repertoires of about 720 subjects by immunosequencing and related them to cytomegalovirus serostatus. Along with the approximately 600-subject first cohort, a separate validation cohort of over a hundred different subjects was used. To predict cytomegalovirus infection status, the study combined high-throughput TCR immunosequencing, statistical association of individual TCRs with disease status, and machine learning. In a later analysis, previously published TCR beta repertoires from hundreds of donors were re-analyzed and high-resolution HLA genotyping was added so that TCR occurrence patterns could be studied. Rather than drawing on any new phenotypic data, the later analysis identified candidate immune exposures from TCR beta sequences and the way those sequences occurred across donors. An earlier analysis of some 500 of the donors used high-throughput TCR beta sequencing to judge whether each TCR beta V gene segment behaved as functional or pseudogenic. Alongside the repertoire data, information on donor age, sex, ethnicity and CMV serostatus was compiled. Genome-wide SNP genotypes for about 55% of the roughly 670 donors were used in a later genetic analysis, which treated that subset as a discovery cohort. Every repertoire in the discovery cohort had been generated on one and the same sequencing platform. Both class I and class II loci were covered by HLA typing, at four-digit resolution. The number of typed donors differed by locus: about 620-640 for A, B, C, DRB1 and DQB1; 522 for DQA1; over 600 for DPA1; and roughly 490 for DPB1. Several DR-DQ haplotypes were handled as single units for association and clustering because linkage in the cohort was strong. Among roughly 370 genotyped donors of the cohort, an average of about 240,000 unique TCR beta nucleotide sequences were sequenced per donor, 15% to 20% of them non-productive. Broad study findings and their caveats: Presence/absence analyses assumed roughly uniform sequencing depth across donors, an assumption that may not hold. According to a later analysis, most CMV-associated TCR beta chains appeared to be HLA-restricted, and the HLA associations seemed to be driven largely by CMV exposure. Several of the top co-occurrence clusters appeared to be linked to parvovirus B19, influenza, CMV and Epstein-Barr virus, according to a later analysis. This cohort had only TCR beta chains sequenced, and the lack of alpha or paired-chain data limited which features could be detected. Most TCR sequences were seen in very few donors, while some public TCRs were found in many individuals. A group of highly shared sequence variants was considered likely to be a technical artifact of the sequencing pipeline. Immune exposure information for the cohort was limited to CMV serostatus. An association between a missense DCLRE1C variant and V-gene and J-gene trimming of TCR beta chains was found in a later genetic analysis and replicated in an independent cohort. In a later analysis, TCR association rates were found to vary across HLA loci, with the most associated TCRs seen for DRB1 alleles and the fewest for HLA-C alleles. Assigning TCR associations to individual alleles was difficult when HLA alleles, especially DR and DQ, strongly co-occurred. According to the authors, the approach could potentially be generalized to other disease states and immunological phenotypes. The classifier was reported to diagnose cytomegalovirus status with high specificity and sensitivity in both the original cohort and the validation cohort. A further reported finding was that TCR beta sequences accurately predicted the HLA-A and HLA-B alleles for most subjects in the first cohort. Because counts were too low, seventeen rarely observed V segments, including chromosome 9 orphons, were excluded from the earlier analysis of several hundred of the donors. A later analysis found that HLA-associated TCR beta chains were more clonally expanded and had lower generation probabilities than equally common non-associated chains. Because HLA typing was missing for some donors at each locus, association tests included only the typed subset. In an earlier analysis of around 600 of the donors, most TCR beta V segments appeared in productive rearrangements about 90% or about 30% of the time, broadly matching IMGT annotations. A total of 150 to 200 TCR beta chains were listed by the study as associated with cytomegalovirus. A few of the identified cytomegalovirus-associated TCR beta chains were confirmed in vitro to be specific for cytomegalovirus antigens. Some IMGT-functional V segments, including TRBV6-2 and TRBV6-3, could not be distinguished by the 87-base-pair reads and were therefore excluded. In a later genetic analysis, fewer N-insertions in productive TCRs were reported among donors in an Asian-associated ancestry cluster than the approximately 710-donor mean. Linkage disequilibrium might explain the correlated functional status among segregating V segments, but an unknown experimental factor could not be excluded. Specific HLA alleles were associated with 15,000 to 20,000 TCR beta sequences at a false discovery rate of 0.05 in a later analysis.

Library preparation was by the immunoSEQ multiplex PCR assay. For the multiplex PCR, a mixture combining 60 forward primers for TCR Vbeta segments and 13 reverse primers for TCR Jbeta segments was used. A multiplex PCR assay on genomic DNA amplified the CDR3 region of rearranged TCR beta genes. On the Illumina HiSeq System, the amplified TCR beta libraries were sequenced as 87-base-pair reads. The original pipeline was this. In a later analysis, tens of millions of unique TCR beta chains were counted across the roughly 670 repertoires, and roughly 11 million of these chains were shared by at least two donors. Raw reads were error-corrected and collapsed into unique sequences by a nearest-neighbor algorithm in which closely related sequences were merged to remove PCR and sequencing errors. CDR3 sequences were aligned to IMGT reference sequences to assign V, D and J gene segments. For a sequence to be retained, a match of at least six nucleotides was required to both a V gene segment and a J gene segment. A rearrangement counted as productive if the CDR3 had no stop codons and remained in frame with V and J, and every other rearrangement counted as non-productive. CDR3 was defined according to IMGT convention as the region running from the second conserved V-encoded cysteine to the conserved J-encoded phenylalanine. The earlier analysis of approximately 590 of the donors excluded any sequence lacking an unambiguous match to a single V gene segment. In an earlier analysis of approximately 500 of the donors, a V segment was called functional when productive rearrangements were above 56.7%, and segregating when the standard deviation between donors exceeded 5%. A statistical classification framework was developed to diagnose cytomegalovirus status using the catalog of TCR beta chain sequences. A later analysis assigned V and J genes by comparing TCR nucleotide sequences with IMGT/GENE-DB human TR gene sequences. In a later analysis, CDR3 sequences and most-parsimonious VDJ recombination scenarios were assigned using the TCRdist pipeline. In a later analysis, every TCR beta chain was defined by the combination of its CDR3 amino acid sequence and its V-gene family, and reads without a unique V-gene family were dropped. To address suspected cross-contamination and a sequencing artifact, a later analysis removed roughly 640 highly shared, low-generation-probability nucleotide sequences. In a later analysis, a clonal expansion index for each public chain was calculated from normalized within-repertoire ranks of inferred template counts. In a later analysis, generation probabilities were computed with a VDJ recombination model fitted to out-of-frame rearrangements, and the resulting probabilities were checked against IGoR. Hypergeometric tests were used in a later analysis to score TCR-TCR, TCR-HLA and TCR-CMV co-occurrence, with a repertoire-size bias correction applied to the TCR pairs. In a later analysis, false discovery rates were estimated by permuting HLA or CMV assignments 20 times. In a later analysis, co-occurring TCRs were grouped using DBSCAN, with TCRdist sequence similarity added in when clustering inside HLA-allele-positive subsets. Repertoires with fewer than 30,000 or more than 120,000 public chains were left out of co-occurrence clustering, as were a handful of repertoires with anomalous nucleotide sharing. The clones in this table, taken by TCRdb from immuneACCESS, are in-frame only. Not every clone is retained; where verified, under half of the shortfall comes from an unresolved V gene, and the cause of the rest is unknown. V and J calls and clone size are given by that table; D and trimming were obtained from the DNA. The table for this sample lists about 140,000 clones; over 60% of them were counted only once. The top ten clones comprise 1.5% to 2% of the sample.

This clonotype was sampled from a female donor in good health and CMV-seronegative. Sequenced sample: PBMCs. Here the chain combines TRBV7-9 and TRBJ1-5; 6 matching bases give a weak D call of TRBD1. The CDR3 sequence is CASSLAGQGQPQHF. The nucleotide sequence reads TGTGCCAGCAGCTTAGCAGGGCAGGGGCAGCCCCAGCATTTT.